One sample yielded the 22 T cell receptor beta chains listed below, sequenced in a study of blood T cell repertoires in COVID-19. Using immunoSEQ multiplex PCR, the repertoire was profiled, and TCRdb retains in-frame clones only, with some absent. The sample lists 110,000 or so clones; roughly 90% were seen once. What was sequenced was peripheral blood. Receptor source: a man in his sixties or seventies who had recovered from COVID-19.

V usage is TRBV6-2 or TRBV6-3 and J usage is TRBJ2-1; 9 bases fit TRBD2. CDR3 length equals 15 residues. After removal of 4 bases from V and 6 bases from J, the junction contained 7 bases not matched to a gene. Germline values: CDR1 MNHEY, CDR2 SVGEGT. CDR3 region: CASSSRIAGANEQFF. For the CDR3, the DNA is TGTGCCAGCAGTTCAAGGATAGCGGGAGCCAATGAGCAGTTCTTC.

The J gene is TRBJ2-3, the V gene TRBV19; tentatively, D is TRBD2 (5 bases). The CDR3 totals 14 residues. Trimming took 5 bases from V and 5 from J, leaving 14 bases between them. Per the germline V gene, CDR1 is LNHDA and CDR2 is SQIVND (reference sequence). CDR3 protein: CASSPRGGRDTQYF. CDR3 sequence (DNA): TGTGCCAGTAGTCCCCGGGGTGGGAGAGATACGCAGTATTTT.

In DNA form, the CDR3 reads TGTGCCAGCAGTGACAGGTCTTCGGGGACGCAGTACTTC. This translates into CASSDRSSGTQYF. This sequence joins TRBV11-3 and TRBJ2-7, with D perhaps TRBD1 (6 bases). Trimming left V 6 bases short and J 9 bases short, with 18 bases between. Germline lookup yields CDR1 SGHNT and CDR2 YENEEA. The CDR3 is 13 residues long.

The CDR3 nucleotides read TGTGCCAGCAGCCACGGGACAGCTTATAATTCACCCCTCCACTTT. It specifies CASSHGTAYNSPLHF. The genes are TRBV3-1 (or the pseudogene TRBV3-2) and TRBJ1-6; 7 bases are shared with TRBD1. Trimming at V came to 3 bases and at J to 4 bases, leaving 3 bases not matched to a gene. Germline V gives CDR1 LGHDT, CDR2 YNNKEL (reference sequence). The CDR3 spans 15 residues.

This chain links TRBV5-1 with TRBJ1-2; possibly TRBD1 for D (6 bases). The germline V gene has CDR1 SGHRS and CDR2 YFSETQ. The V and J ends lost 0 bases and 4 bases respectively, with 10 bases between them. The CDR3 sequence is 14 residues long. The CDR3 nucleotides are TGCGCCAGCAGCTTGGTAACAGGGACCTATGGCTACACCTTC. As protein: CASSLVTGTYGYTF. The full variable domain, rest sourced from reference TRBV5-1 and TRBJ1-2, is KAGVTQTPRYLIKTRGQQVTLSCSPISGHRSVSWYQQTPGQGLQFLFEYFSETQRNKGNFPGRFSGRQFSNSRSEMNVSTLELGDSALYLCASSLVTGTYGYTFGSGTRLTVV.

The rearrangement uses TRBV5-1 and TRBJ1-6; the D is unclear. The germline V gene encodes CDR1 SGHRS and CDR2 YFSETQ. This CDR3 has 13 residues. Between the trimmed V and J ends, which lost 4 bases and 6 bases, there was a span of 8 bases. For the CDR3, the DNA is TGCGCCAGCAGCCCCCTAGGTAATTCACCCCTCCACTTT. It encodes CASSPLGNSPLHF.

The genes are TRBV5-4 and TRBJ2-7; TRBD2 aligns across 9 bases. This CDR3 spans 15 amino acids. V trimming: 4 bases; J trimming: 0 bases; junction bases outside the gene matches: 5. Germline CDR1 reads SGHNT; CDR2 reads YYREEE (reference sequence). In DNA form, the CDR3 reads TGTGCCAGCAGCGAAGCGGGAGGCCTCTCCTACGAGCAGTACTTC. Its translation is CASSEAGGLSYEQYF.

The chain employs TRBV5-1 and TRBJ1-6; no clear D. Germline V CDR1 and CDR2: SGHRS, YFSETQ. The CDR3 is 15 residues long. Trimming left V 5 bases short and J 0 bases short, with 9 bases between. CDR3 in DNA: TGCGCCAGCAGGGCCATCAGCTCCTATAATTCACCCCTCCACTTT. Its protein product is CASRAISSYNSPLHF.

V gene TRBV28 combines with J gene TRBJ2-3; 7 bases fit TRBD1. CDR3 size: 16 residues. Germline CDR1 reads MDHEN; CDR2 reads SYDVKM. The V segment lost 4 bases and the J segment 2 bases; nucleotides outside the gene matches: 9. The CDR3 DNA reads TGTGCCAGCAGTTCCCCCTCCGGGACAGCCACAGATACGCAGTATTTT. Amino acid sequence: CASSSPSGTATDTQYF.

This clone was seen repeatedly, ten times or more. This chain links TRBV3-1 (or the pseudogene TRBV3-2) with TRBJ2-7, with 11 bases lining up with TRBD2. The V and J ends lost 5 bases and 6 bases, in that order; junction bases with no gene match: 3. Germline V CDR1 and CDR2: LGHDT, YNNKEL (reference sequence). This CDR3 has 13 amino acids. CDR3 sequence reads: CASSTSGGLEQYF. CDR3 bases: TGTGCCAGCAGCACTAGCGGGGGTCTCGAGCAGTACTTC.

The chain employs TRBV6-4 and TRBJ1-2; D gene ambiguous. V lost 0 bases and J 8 bases, leaving 4 bases between the germline ends. This CDR3 contains 11 residues. The germline gives CDR1 MRHNA, CDR2 SNTAGT. Here the CDR3 DNA reads TGTGCCAGCAGTGACTCACGGGGCTACACCTTC. Translation gives CASSDSRGYTF.

The chain combines TRBV5-4 with TRBJ1-2, with 8 bases matching TRBD1. Germline values: CDR1 SGHNT, CDR2 YYREEE (reference sequence). Germline trimming cut 4 bases from V and 7 bases from J; bases unmatched to any gene: 12. The CDR3 covers 15 residues. CDR3 sequence: CASSIGQGVTGGYTF. The CDR3 DNA sequence: TGTGCCAGCAGCATAGGACAGGGAGTGACGGGTGGCTACACCTTC.

V usage is TRBV27 and J usage is TRBJ2-3, with 10 nucleotides matching TRBD2. The CDR3 consists of 16 residues. V was clipped by 5 bases and J by 0 bases; unmatched bases: 5. CDR1 and CDR2 from the germline V gene are MNHEY and SMNVEV (reference sequence). CDR3 region: CASSPLSGRSTDTQYF. CDR3 nucleotides: TGTGCCAGCAGTCCTCTTAGCGGGAGGAGCACAGATACGCAGTATTTT.

The V call is TRBV9, the J call TRBJ2-7; TRBD2 matches at 9 bases. J lost 3 bases, V lost 0 bases, and 10 bases had no gene match. Germline CDR1 reads SGDLS; CDR2 reads YYNGEE. The CDR3 extends over 17 amino acids. CDR3 in DNA: TGTGCCAGCAGCGTAGGTCTAGCGGGGCCCTTCATCTACGAGCAGTACTTC. This gives the protein CASSVGLAGPFIYEQYF.

The V call is TRBV3-1 (or the pseudogene TRBV3-2), the J call TRBJ2-2, with D possibly being TRBD1 (6 bases). CDR1 and CDR2 (germline): LGHDT, YNNKEL (reference sequence). CDR3 length equals 16 residues. The V and J ends lost 0 bases and 3 bases respectively, with 11 bases between them. The CDR3 bases are TGTGCCAGCAGCCAAGAATTTGGGACATACACCGGGGAGCTGTTTTTT. Its translation: CASSQEFGTYTGELFF.

The chain joins TRBV4-2 to TRBJ2-2; 7 bases agree with TRBD2. Trimming at V came to 0 bases and at J to 6 bases, leaving 4 bases not matched to a gene. The CDR3 has 15 amino acids. Germline-derived CDR1 and CDR2 are LGHNA and YNFKEQ. CDR3 nucleotide sequence: TGTGCCAGCAGCCAAGATTGGGGGGGTCCCGGGGAGCTGTTTTTT. Translated: CASSQDWGGPGELFF.

The J gene is TRBJ1-2, the V gene TRBV3-1 (or the pseudogene TRBV3-2), with D possibly matching TRBD1 (5 bases). The V end lost 0 bases, the J end lost 5 bases, and 25 bases lay between the germline ends. The germline V gene encodes CDR1 LGHDT and CDR2 YNNKEL (reference sequence). The CDR3 covers 19 residues. The CDR3 protein is CASSQDILAGRRGIYGYTF. DNA of the CDR3: TGTGCCAGCAGCCAAGATATCTTGGCAGGGAGGAGGGGAATTTATGGCTACACCTTC.

The chain employs TRBV9 and TRBJ2-7; D is possibly TRBD1 (5 bases). This CDR3 spans 14 amino acids. Germline CDR1 SGDLS, CDR2 YYNGEE. The ends were cut back, 3 bases at V and 3 bases at J, with 13 bases in the middle. This chain's CDR3 is CASSEVPQGYEQYF. The CDR3 DNA sequence: TGTGCCAGCAGCGAAGTCCCCCAGGGCTACGAGCAGTACTTC.

The CDR3 sequence is CASNRDETGGRETQYF. CDR3 nucleotide sequence: TGTGCCAGCAATCGAGACGAGACAGGGGGCCGGGAGACCCAGTACTTC. The V and J genes are TRBV5-8 and TRBJ2-5; TRBD1 aligns across 10 bases. Germline CDR1 SGHTS, CDR2 YDEGEE. J was trimmed by 5 bases and V by 6 bases; bases with no gene match: 13. There are 16 residues in the CDR3.

The rearrangement links TRBV28 to TRBJ2-2; D is unresolved. V lost 5 bases and J 8 bases, leaving 9 bases between the germline ends. CDR3 length: 12 residues. Looked up from germline, CDR1 is MDHEN and CDR2 is SYDVKM. The CDR3 reads CASSAVGGELFF. The CDR3 coding sequence is TGTGCCAGCAGTGCGGTTGGAGGGGAGCTGTTTTTT.

V and J are TRBV7-3 and TRBJ2-1, with 7 bases lining up with TRBD1. V shed 4 bases and J 5 bases; nucleotides not matched to a gene: 8. Germline V gene lookup returns CDR1 SGHTA and CDR2 FQGTGA. CDR3 length: 15 residues. In DNA form, the CDR3 reads TGTGCCAGCAGCTCGACAGGGTTTCCGCACAATGAGCAGTTCTTC. This gives the protein CASSSTGFPHNEQFF.

The chain carries TRBV28 and TRBJ1-2, with 11 nucleotides matching TRBD1. Germline CDR1 reads MDHEN; CDR2 reads SYDVKM. The CDR3 is made up of 14 amino acids. After removal of 6 bases from V and 8 bases from J, the junction contained 8 bases not matched to a gene. CDR3 sequence: CASRQRTGGKGYTF. CDR3 nucleotides: TGTGCCAGCAGGCAAAGGACAGGGGGCAAAGGCTACACCTTC.